One sample yielded the 20 T cell receptor beta chains listed below, sequenced in a study of beta chain features in type 1 diabetes. No antigen has been assigned to these receptors. Study-wide points: Shortening of TCRB CDR3s, moderate but significant, appeared in all four CD4+ subsets of Type 1 diabetes patients.

The entirety of the isolated RNA underwent reverse transcription, so expressed TCRB transcripts were sequenced. The data were produced by immunoSEQ multiplex PCR, yet TCRdb's version contains in-frame clones alone and is incomplete. The profile shows a few hundred thousand clones, approximately 15% of them singletons. Material: naive CD4+ T cells from blood. These receptors all stem from a young woman with type 1 diabetes.

V is TRBV29-1 and J is TRBJ2-2, with 8 bases that match TRBD1. This CDR3 is 15 amino acids long. With 6 bases clipped from V and 0 bases from J, the junction kept 6 bases outside the gene matches. The germline V gene has CDR1 SQVTM and CDR2 ANQGSEA. CDR3 in amino acids: CSVGRTGTNTGELFF. The CDR3 coding sequence is TGCAGCGTCGGCAGGACAGGGACGAACACCGGGGAGCTGTTTTTT.

V is TRBV9 and J is TRBJ2-1; 8 positions agree with TRBD2. The CDR3 totals 16 residues. Germline V gene data show CDR1 as SGDLS and CDR2 as YYNGEE. V gave up 3 bases and J gave up 4 bases; unmatched junction bases: 9. CDR3 sequence: CASSALIAGGYNEQFF. The CDR3 DNA follows: TGTGCCAGCAGCGCCCTCATTGCGGGAGGTTACAATGAGCAGTTCTTC.

This clone turned up a few times. The V and J genes are TRBV9 and TRBJ2-1; 8 bases agree with TRBD1. This CDR3 is 16 amino acids long. V dropped 4 bases and J dropped 6; count of bases not matched to a gene: 12. CDR1 is SGDLS and CDR2 is YYNGEE in the germline V gene. DNA for the CDR3: TGTGCCAGCAGCCCCCGCTCGGACAGGGCCAGCAATGAGCAGTTCTTC. Its protein product is CASSPRSDRASNEQFF.

This clone was seen a few times. The rearrangement uses TRBV7-2 and TRBJ1-5; D is unresolved. V lost 1 base and J 0 bases, leaving 7 bases between the germline ends. CDR3 length: 15 residues. The V gene's germline CDR1 is SGHTA and CDR2 FQGNSA. CDR3 in amino acids: CASSLGQYSNQPQHF. The CDR3 DNA follows: TGTGCCAGCAGCTTAGGGCAGTATAGCAATCAGCCCCAGCATTTT.

The chain is built from TRBV5-4 and TRBJ2-3; D unclear. This CDR3 has 13 amino acids. The germline gives CDR1 SGHNT, CDR2 YYREEE (reference sequence). Deletions cut 0 bases from V and 9 bases from J, with 11 bases between. CDR3 nucleotide sequence: TGTGCCAGCAGCTTGGGGTCCTCGGTAACGCAGTATTTT. The encoded protein is CASSLGSSVTQYF.

This clone turned up a few times. J is TRBJ2-3 and V is TRBV5-4; 9 nucleotides match TRBD1. Trimming removed 2 bases from V and 0 bases from J; junction bases left unmatched: 7. This CDR3 has 17 residues. Germline CDR1 SGHNT, CDR2 YYREEE (reference sequence). The chain's CDR3 is CASSFTGGWGSTDTQYF. In DNA, the CDR3 is TGTGCCAGCAGCTTTACAGGGGGCTGGGGTAGCACAGATACGCAGTATTTT. Drawing the rest from reference TRBV5-4 and TRBJ2-3, the complete variable domain is ETGVTQSPTHLIKTRGQQVTLRCSSQSGHNTVSWYQQALGQGPQFIFQYYREEENGRGNFPPRFSGLQFPNYSSELNVNALELDDSALYLCASSFTGGWGSTDTQYFGPGTRLTVL.

This clone has just a few counts. Written as DNA, the CDR3 is TGTGCCAGCAGCGTCAGGCGAGTCACAGATACGCAGTATTTT. This sequence encodes CASSVRRVTDTQYF. The rearrangement joins TRBV9 to TRBJ2-3; no firm D call. CDR3 length equals 14 residues. Germline V gene data show CDR1 as SGDLS and CDR2 as YYNGEE. Trimming removed 2 bases from V and 2 bases from J, with 9 bases in between.

The rearrangement joins TRBV30 to TRBJ1-5; D is undetermined. The germline CDR1 and CDR2 sequences are GTSNPN and SVGIG (reference sequence). V lost 8 bases, J lost 3 bases, and 11 bases lay in between. The CDR3 length is 12 residues. This chain's CDR3 is CAISGVNQPQHF. The CDR3 coding sequence is TGTGCCATTTCTGGAGTCAATCAGCCCCAGCATTTT.

This clone has just a few counts. The V and J genes are TRBV19 and TRBJ1-2; D remains unclear. The CDR3 consists of 13 residues. CDR1 is LNHDA, CDR2 SQIVND, per germline (reference sequence). Trimming took off 3 bases at V and 8 bases at J, with 13 bases between the two ends. CDR3 in amino acids: CASSIQWGVGYTF. The CDR3 nucleotides are TGTGCCAGTAGTATCCAGTGGGGAGTCGGCTACACCTTC.

The chain employs TRBV7-9 and TRBJ2-1; D possibly corresponds to TRBD2 (6 bases). V lost 3 bases and J 9 bases, leaving 9 bases between the germline ends. The CDR3 runs 12 residues. Germline CDR1 and CDR2: SEHNR and FQNEAQ (reference sequence). CDR3 nucleotides: TGTGCCAGCAGCTTGACTAGGGGTGAGCAGTTCTTC. Translation gives CASSLTRGEQFF.

J is TRBJ2-1 and V is TRBV11-2; D gene ambiguous. Trimming took off 3 bases at V and 9 bases at J, with 15 bases between the two ends. The CDR3 runs 14 residues. Germline V gene lookup returns CDR1 SGHAT and CDR2 FQNNGV. The CDR3 here is CASSFTNSGGEQFF. The CDR3 DNA is TGTGCCAGCAGCTTTACCAATTCGGGTGGTGAGCAGTTCTTC.

The genes are TRBV11-3 and TRBJ2-6, with TRBD2 as a possible D gene (6 bases). Trimming removed 6 bases at V and 3 bases at J, with 9 bases between. Germline V gene lookup returns CDR1 SGHNT and CDR2 YENEEA. There are 14 residues in the CDR3. DNA of the CDR3: TGTGCCAGCAGTCGGGACTTTGGGGCCAACGTCCTGACTTTC. Amino acid sequence: CASSRDFGANVLTF. The full variable domain, with the rest looked up from reference TRBV11-3 and TRBJ2-6, is EAGVVQSPRYKIIEKKQPVAFWCNPISGHNTLYWYLQNLGQGPELLIRYENEEAVDDSQLPKDRFSAERLKGVDSTLKIQPAELGDSAVYLCASSRDFGANVLTFGAGSRLTVL.

The gene calls are TRBV11-3 and TRBJ2-3; 8 nucleotides match TRBD1. Trimming removed 1 base from V and 1 base from J; junction bases left unmatched: 4. The CDR3 is made up of 16 amino acids. CDR1 and CDR2 (germline): SGHNT, YENEEA. CDR3 coding DNA: TGTGCCAGCAGCTTAGCGGGACAGGTCCGCACAGATACGCAGTATTTT. Its translation is CASSLAGQVRTDTQYF.

The chain is built from TRBV19 and TRBJ2-3, with TRBD1 as a possible D gene (5 bases). The CDR3 loop spans 17 amino acids. The germline CDR1 and CDR2 sequences are LNHDA and SQIVND (reference sequence). The V and J ends lost 4 bases and 1 base respectively, with 18 bases between them. The CDR3 loop reads CASSRGRANLGTDTQYF. The CDR3 region has the DNA TGTGCCAGTAGTAGGGGCAGGGCCAACCTCGGCACAGATACGCAGTATTTT. The whole variable domain, remainder taken from reference TRBV19 and TRBJ2-3, is DGGITQSPKYLFRKEGQNVTLSCEQNLNHDAMYWYRQDPGQGLRLIYYSQIVNDFQKGDIAEGYSVSREKKESFPLTVTSAQKNPTAFYLCASSRGRANLGTDTQYFGPGTRLTVL.

The chain couples TRBV5-1 to TRBJ2-2; tentatively, D is TRBD2 (5 bases). CDR1 and CDR2 from the germline V gene are SGHRS and YFSETQ. The V and J ends lost 5 bases and 6 bases respectively, with 17 bases between them. CDR3 length equals 15 residues. In DNA form, the CDR3 reads TGCGCCAGCAGACCTTCGGTGGCGGGCCCCGGGGAGCTGTTTTTT. This translates into CASRPSVAGPGELFF.

This clone was observed a few times. The CDR3 sequence is CASSPLAGPYNEQFF. The CDR3 DNA reads as TGTGCCAGCAGCCCCCTAGCGGGACCTTACAATGAGCAGTTCTTC. The chain is built from TRBV14 and TRBJ2-1, with 9 bases fitting TRBD2. The CDR3 is 15 amino acids. In germline, CDR1 is SGHDN, CDR2 FVKESK. The V segment lost 4 bases and the J segment 4 bases; nucleotides outside the gene matches: 5.

The V call is TRBV29-1, the J call TRBJ1-1; D might be TRBD1 (6 bases). Trimming left V 8 bases short and J 1 base short, with 17 bases between. Germline assignment: CDR1 SQVTM and CDR2 ANQGSEA. The CDR3 length is 14 residues. DNA of the CDR3: TGCAGCCTAAACCGACGACAGGCGAACACTGAAGCTTTCTTT. Encoded protein: CSLNRRQANTEAFF.

This clone was counted a few times. Other nucleotide sequences in the sample specify the same CDR3. V is TRBV18 and J is TRBJ1-5; D might be TRBD1 (6 bases). V was clipped by 3 bases and J by 4 bases, with 7 bases between them. Per germline, CDR1 KGHSH and CDR2 LQKENI. This CDR3 has 13 residues. CDR3: CASSPQGNQPQHF. For the CDR3, the DNA is TGTGCCAGCTCACCCCAGGGGAATCAGCCCCAGCATTTT.

This clone was detected only a few times. The chain links TRBV7-9 to TRBJ2-3; 8 bases line up with TRBD2. CDR3 size: 15 residues. Losses at the gene ends were 4 bases for V and 1 base for J; bases not matched to a gene: 4. CDR1 is SEHNR, CDR2 FQNEAQ, per germline (reference sequence). The CDR3 region has the DNA TGTGCCAGCAGCTCACTAGCGGTTGGCACAGATACGCAGTATTTT. It encodes CASSSLAVGTDTQYF.

This clone has more than one count but fewer than ten. The J gene is TRBJ2-7, the V gene TRBV13, with TRBD1 as a possible D gene (5 bases). The V end was cut by 2 bases, the J end by 0 bases, with 5 bases between. Germline V gene data show CDR1 as PRHDT and CDR2 as FYEKMQ (reference sequence). The CDR3 covers 13 residues. CDR3: CASSLRGSYEQYV. For the CDR3, the DNA is TGTGCCAGCAGCTTAAGGGGCTCCTACGAGCAGTACGTC.